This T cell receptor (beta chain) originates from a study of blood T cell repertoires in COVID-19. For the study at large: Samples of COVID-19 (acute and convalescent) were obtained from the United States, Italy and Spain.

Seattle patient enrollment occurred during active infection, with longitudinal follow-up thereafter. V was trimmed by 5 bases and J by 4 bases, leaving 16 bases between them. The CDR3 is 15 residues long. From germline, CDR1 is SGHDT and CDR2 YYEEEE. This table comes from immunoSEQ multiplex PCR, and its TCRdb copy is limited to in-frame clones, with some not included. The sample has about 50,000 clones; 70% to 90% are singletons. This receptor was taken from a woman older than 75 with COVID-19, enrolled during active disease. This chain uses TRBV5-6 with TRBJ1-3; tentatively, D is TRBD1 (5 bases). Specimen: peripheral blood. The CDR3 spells CASRDRTRSGNTIYF. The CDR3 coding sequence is TGTGCCAGCAGAGATAGGACACGCTCGGGAAACACCATATATTTT.